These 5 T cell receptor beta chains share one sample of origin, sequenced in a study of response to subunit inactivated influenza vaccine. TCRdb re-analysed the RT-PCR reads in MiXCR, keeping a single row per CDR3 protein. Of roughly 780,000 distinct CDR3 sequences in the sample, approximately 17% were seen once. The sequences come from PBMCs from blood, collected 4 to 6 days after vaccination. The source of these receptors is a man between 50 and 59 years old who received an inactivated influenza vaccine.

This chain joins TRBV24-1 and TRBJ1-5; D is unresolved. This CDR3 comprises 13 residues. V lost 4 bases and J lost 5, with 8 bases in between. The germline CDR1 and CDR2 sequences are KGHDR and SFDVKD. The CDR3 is CATSETEDQPQHF. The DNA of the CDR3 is TGTGCCACCAGTGAAACCGAAGATCAGCCCCAGCATTTT.

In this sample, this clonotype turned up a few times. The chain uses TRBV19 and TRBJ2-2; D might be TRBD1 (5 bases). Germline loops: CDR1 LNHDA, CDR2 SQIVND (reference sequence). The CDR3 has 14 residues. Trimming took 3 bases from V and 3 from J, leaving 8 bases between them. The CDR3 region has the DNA TGTGCCAGTAGTATGATCAGGGACACCGGGGAGCTGTTTTTT. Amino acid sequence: CASSMIRDTGELFF. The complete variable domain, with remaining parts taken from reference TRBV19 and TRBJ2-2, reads DGGITQSPKYLFRKEGQNVTLSCEQNLNHDAMYWYRQDPGQGLRLIYYSQIVNDFQKGDIAEGYSVSREKKESFPLTVTSAQKNPTAFYLCASSMIRDTGELFFGEGSRLTVL.

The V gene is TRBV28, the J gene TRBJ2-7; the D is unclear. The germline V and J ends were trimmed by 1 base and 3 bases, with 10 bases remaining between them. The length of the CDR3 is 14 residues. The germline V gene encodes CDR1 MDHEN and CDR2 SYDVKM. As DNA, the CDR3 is TGTGCCAGCAGTTTATCCGGGTTGGGCTACGAGCAGTACTTC. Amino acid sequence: CASSLSGLGYEQYF.

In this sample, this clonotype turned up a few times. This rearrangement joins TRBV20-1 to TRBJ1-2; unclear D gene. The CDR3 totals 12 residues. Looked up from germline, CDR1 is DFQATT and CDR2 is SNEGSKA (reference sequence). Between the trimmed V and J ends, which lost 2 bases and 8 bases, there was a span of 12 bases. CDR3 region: CSARTGYDGYTF. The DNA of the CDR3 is TGCAGTGCTAGAACGGGGTACGACGGCTACACCTTC.

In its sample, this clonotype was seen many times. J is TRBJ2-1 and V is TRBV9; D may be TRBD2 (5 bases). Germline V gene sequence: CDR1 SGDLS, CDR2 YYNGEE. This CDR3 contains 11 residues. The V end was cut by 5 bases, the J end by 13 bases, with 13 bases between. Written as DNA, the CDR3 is TGTGCCAGCAGTAATCTAGCAGAACAGTTCTTC. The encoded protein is CASSNLAEQFF.